These T cell receptor beta chains were read from a single sample in a study of human T cells and chemical hapten exposure. TCRdb re-derived calls from the RACE reads in MiXCR, one entry per CDR3 protein. The sample yields 350,000 to 450,000 distinct CDR3 sequences, approximately 5.1% seen once. Here the sequenced sample was whole blood, taken in connection with sensitization to the hapten diphenylcyclopropenone (DPC). The receptors come from a woman aged 45-59 years with alopecia areata. Some clones in this sample may be carry-over from other donors' samples. Each CDR3 is given with its conserved first and last residue. Fields, in order: CDR3 DNA, CDR3 protein, clone size, D gene, V gene, CDR3 length, J gene. A D gene is named only where the DNA matches it firmly. Clone size is shown for a subset of rows, as once, few, many or a class of expanded clone.

CDR3nt: TGCAGTGCAGGCGGGAGGGAAGGTGAAAAACTGTTTTTT
CDR3aa: CSAGGREGEKLFF
abundance: many
d_gene: -
v_gene: TRBV20-1
len: 13
j_gene: TRBJ1-4

CDR3nt: TGTGCCAGCAGCGCTGGATGGGGGAGCACTGAAGCTTTCTTT
CDR3aa: CASSAGWGSTEAFF
abundance: many
d_gene: -
v_gene: TRBV6-2/TRBV6-3
len: 14
j_gene: TRBJ1-1

CDR3nt: TGTGCCAGCAAGGCAGCAGTCTCTGGAAACACCATATATTTT
CDR3aa: CASKAAVSGNTIYF
abundance: few
d_gene: -
v_gene: TRBV2
len: 14
j_gene: TRBJ1-3

CDR3nt: TGTGCCAGCAGCCCTACCCTTACAGGGTCCTACAATGAGCAGTTCTTC
CDR3aa: CASSPTLTGSYNEQFF
abundance: few
d_gene: -
v_gene: TRBV5-6
len: 16
j_gene: TRBJ2-1

CDR3nt: TGCAGCGTTGCCGGACGGCTCTCTGGGGCCAACGTCCTGACTTTC
CDR3aa: CSVAGRLSGANVLTF
abundance: many
d_gene: -
v_gene: TRBV29-1
len: 15
j_gene: TRBJ2-6

CDR3nt: TGTGCCAGCAGTGCCGGGGCCAGGGCGGGGTTTTACGGGGAGCTGTTTTTT
CDR3aa: CASSAGARAGFYGELFF
abundance: -
d_gene: -
v_gene: TRBV6-5
len: 17
j_gene: TRBJ2-2

CDR3nt: TGTGCCAGCAGTAACCGACTAGCGGGTTACGAGCAGTACTTC
CDR3aa: CASSNRLAGYEQYF
abundance: many
d_gene: TRBD2
v_gene: TRBV6-2/TRBV6-3
len: 14
j_gene: TRBJ2-7

CDR3nt: TGCAGTGCCTTTCAAGGGGGCGGTGAGCAGTTCTTC
CDR3aa: CSAFQGGGEQFF
abundance: many
d_gene: TRBD1
v_gene: TRBV20-1
len: 12
j_gene: TRBJ2-1

CDR3nt: TGCAGCGTTGAAGCGGACAGGAACACTGAAGCTTTCTTT
CDR3aa: CSVEADRNTEAFF
abundance: many
d_gene: -
v_gene: TRBV29-1
len: 13
j_gene: TRBJ1-1

CDR3nt: TGTGCCAGCAGCCAAGAGATCGGCGGGGCGACTTTAGAGACCCAGTACTTC
CDR3aa: CASSQEIGGATLETQYF
abundance: many
d_gene: -
v_gene: TRBV3-1
len: 17
j_gene: TRBJ2-5

CDR3nt: TGCAGCGTGGTAACTAGCAACTCCTACGAGCAGTACTTC
CDR3aa: CSVVTSNSYEQYF
abundance: many
d_gene: -
v_gene: TRBV29-1
len: 13
j_gene: TRBJ2-7

CDR3nt: TGTGCCAGCAGCCGCCCAGGACAGCCCCAGCATTTT
CDR3aa: CASSRPGQPQHF
abundance: few
d_gene: -
v_gene: TRBV7-9
len: 12
j_gene: TRBJ1-5

CDR3nt: TGTGCCAGCAGGAATCCTAGCGGGATGGCAGATACGCAGTATTTT
CDR3aa: CASRNPSGMADTQYF
abundance: many
d_gene: TRBD2
v_gene: TRBV6-6
len: 15
j_gene: TRBJ2-3

CDR3nt: TGTGCCAGCAGCCCGACAGGGGGCGAAACTGAAGCTTTCTTT
CDR3aa: CASSPTGGETEAFF
abundance: many
d_gene: TRBD1
v_gene: TRBV27
len: 14
j_gene: TRBJ1-1

CDR3nt: TGCGCCAGCAGCCCGAGGACAGGGGCTGGAAACACCATATATTTT
CDR3aa: CASSPRTGAGNTIYF
abundance: many
d_gene: TRBD1
v_gene: TRBV5-1
len: 15
j_gene: TRBJ1-3

CDR3nt: TGTGCCAGCAGCCAGGGGGGAGGCCTCAATGAGCAGTTCTTC
CDR3aa: CASSQGGGLNEQFF
abundance: many
d_gene: -
v_gene: TRBV3-1
len: 14
j_gene: TRBJ2-1

CDR3nt: TGTGCCAGTAGTATCATCGGGGCTGGGAATCAGCCCCAGCATTTT
CDR3aa: CASSIIGAGNQPQHF
abundance: -
d_gene: -
v_gene: TRBV19
len: 15
j_gene: TRBJ1-5

CDR3nt: TGTGCCAGCAGTGAACCGGGGACTGTGGGAAAACTGTTTTTT
CDR3aa: CASSEPGTVGKLFF
abundance: few
d_gene: -
v_gene: TRBV6-1
len: 14
j_gene: TRBJ1-4

CDR3nt: TGTGCCAGCAGCTTTAGGGGCTCCGGGACAGGGTCAGATACGCAGTATTTT
CDR3aa: CASSFRGSGTGSDTQYF
abundance: -
d_gene: TRBD1
v_gene: TRBV7-9
len: 17
j_gene: TRBJ2-3

CDR3nt: TGTGCCAGCAGCTTCCACCCATGGGGGGGGCTGGGCTCCTACGAGCAGTACTTC
CDR3aa: CASSFHPWGGLGSYEQYF
abundance: -
d_gene: -
v_gene: TRBV7-2
len: 18
j_gene: TRBJ2-7

CDR3nt: TGTGCCAGCATTCCGGGACTAGCGGGAGTGGGGTTCTTC
CDR3aa: CASIPGLAGVGFF
abundance: few
d_gene: TRBD2
v_gene: TRBV2
len: 13
j_gene: TRBJ2-1

CDR3nt: TGTGCCAGCAGTGAAAATGGGGGAAACACTGAAGCTTTCTTT
CDR3aa: CASSENGGNTEAFF
abundance: many
d_gene: -
v_gene: TRBV6-2/TRBV6-3
len: 14
j_gene: TRBJ1-1

CDR3nt: TGTGCCAGCAGTTATCCGGCCTACAATGAGCAGTTCTTC
CDR3aa: CASSYPAYNEQFF
abundance: many
d_gene: -
v_gene: TRBV6-2/TRBV6-3
len: 13
j_gene: TRBJ2-1

CDR3nt: TGCGCCAGCAGTGAAGGAGGAGGACTAGCGGGTCGGAATGAGCAGTTCTTC
CDR3aa: CASSEGGGLAGRNEQFF
abundance: many
d_gene: TRBD2
v_gene: TRBV10-2
len: 17
j_gene: TRBJ2-1

CDR3nt: TGCAGCGCGATCAGGGGCCTGGGGGATACGCAGTATTTT
CDR3aa: CSAIRGLGDTQYF
abundance: many
d_gene: -
v_gene: TRBV29-1
len: 13
j_gene: TRBJ2-3

CDR3nt: TGTGCCAGCAGGGACAGGGTGGGCACAGATACGCAGTATTTT
CDR3aa: CASRDRVGTDTQYF
abundance: many
d_gene: TRBD1
v_gene: TRBV7-9
len: 14
j_gene: TRBJ2-3

CDR3nt: TGCGCCAGCAGCCAAGATCGAGCGGGAGGACTAGATACGCAGTATTTT
CDR3aa: CASSQDRAGGLDTQYF
abundance: -
d_gene: TRBD2
v_gene: TRBV4-1
len: 16
j_gene: TRBJ2-3

CDR3nt: TGCGCCAGCAGCCCTGGGGCGGGCTTGCACGAGCAGTACTTC
CDR3aa: CASSPGAGLHEQYF
abundance: many
d_gene: -
v_gene: TRBV5-1
len: 14
j_gene: TRBJ2-7

CDR3nt: TGTGCCAGCAGCTTAGCAGGGGGGCCGTCCTACAATGAGCAGTTCTTC
CDR3aa: CASSLAGGPSYNEQFF
abundance: many
d_gene: -
v_gene: TRBV7-9
len: 16
j_gene: TRBJ2-1

CDR3nt: TGTGCCAGCAGCTCTACCCCCCCCTCCTACAATGAGCAGTTCTTC
CDR3aa: CASSSTPPSYNEQFF
abundance: few
d_gene: -
v_gene: TRBV13
len: 15
j_gene: TRBJ2-1

CDR3nt: TGCAGTGCCTCGGGACTAGCGGGGGGGCCCACAGATACGCAGTATTTT
CDR3aa: CSASGLAGGPTDTQYF
abundance: few
d_gene: TRBD2
v_gene: TRBV20-1
len: 16
j_gene: TRBJ2-3

CDR3nt: TGTGCCAGCAGTCCCAGGGGGCTGGACACTGAAGCTTTCTTT
CDR3aa: CASSPRGLDTEAFF
abundance: -
d_gene: TRBD1
v_gene: TRBV6-6
len: 14
j_gene: TRBJ1-1

CDR3nt: TGCAGCGTAGTACAGGGGGTCACTGAAGCTTTCTTT
CDR3aa: CSVVQGVTEAFF
abundance: many
d_gene: TRBD1
v_gene: TRBV29-1
len: 12
j_gene: TRBJ1-1

CDR3nt: TGCAGCGTTGGCGCTAGTGCGTCAGAGACCCAGTACTTC
CDR3aa: CSVGASASETQYF
abundance: many
d_gene: -
v_gene: TRBV29-1
len: 13
j_gene: TRBJ2-5

CDR3nt: TGTGCCAGCAGCTCAGGTCTATCGGAGAACTTAAGGGGAGATACGCAGTATTTT
CDR3aa: CASSSGLSENLRGDTQYF
abundance: many
d_gene: -
v_gene: TRBV11-2
len: 18
j_gene: TRBJ2-3

CDR3nt: TGTGCCAGCAGCCTGACGACCAAAACTTCCCTGGGCTACACCTTC
CDR3aa: CASSLTTKTSLGYTF
abundance: -
d_gene: -
v_gene: TRBV11-2
len: 15
j_gene: TRBJ1-2

CDR3nt: TGCGCCAGCAGCTCACAGGGGGCAAACACAGATACGCAGTATTTT
CDR3aa: CASSSQGANTDTQYF
abundance: -
d_gene: TRBD1
v_gene: TRBV5-1
len: 15
j_gene: TRBJ2-3